These 11 T cell receptor beta chains came from one sample sequenced in a study of radiotherapy plus CTLA-4 blockade in lung cancer. Data came from immunoSEQ multiplex PCR; TCRdb stores just in-frame clones and leaves some out. The profile shows 85,000 to 90,000 clones, about 87% of them singletons. The sample was peripheral blood, taken from a patient treated with radiotherapy plus ipilimumab. These receptors all stem from a human donor with non-small cell lung cancer that progressed on radiotherapy plus ipilimumab.

The V gene is TRBV19, the J gene TRBJ1-5; D perhaps matches TRBD1 (5 bases). Trimming stripped 5 bases from V and 2 bases from J, with 16 bases between. Germline CDR1 LNHDA, CDR2 SQIVND (reference sequence). CDR3 size: 16 residues. The CDR3 coding sequence is TGTGCCAGTAGTCGAAATAGTCAGGGAGGCAATCAGCCCCAGCATTTT. It encodes CASSRNSQGGNQPQHF.

The chain links TRBV27 to TRBJ1-4, with a tentative D call TRBD1 (5 bases). V lost 3 bases and J lost 2, with 10 bases in between. Germline V gene data show CDR1 as MNHEY and CDR2 as SMNVEV (reference sequence). CDR3 size: 15 residues. CDR3 amino acids: CASSFSGTTNEKLFF. The CDR3 DNA reads as TGTGCCAGCAGTTTTTCGGGGACCACTAATGAAAAACTGTTTTTT.

This chain joins TRBV4-2 and TRBJ1-1, with 8 bases that match TRBD1. Looked up from germline, CDR1 is LGHNA and CDR2 is YNFKEQ. V was pared by 4 bases and J by 4 bases, with 8 bases of the junction left unmatched. The CDR3 is made up of 15 amino acids. For the CDR3, the DNA is TGTGCCAGCAGCCCAGGGGGCCGGACGGCCACTGAAGCTTTCTTT. Residues: CASSPGGRTATEAFF.

The chain links TRBV6-5 to TRBJ1-5; D possibly corresponds to TRBD1 (5 bases). The CDR3 consists of 12 residues. CDR1 MNHEY and CDR2 SVGAGI come from the germline V gene. With 5 bases removed from V and 6 bases from J, the gap between germline ends came to 8 bases. CDR3 region: CASSGGGQPQHF. CDR3 DNA: TGTGCCAGCAGTGGCGGGGGTCAGCCCCAGCATTTT.

The chain uses TRBV4-2 and TRBJ2-7; 13 bases agree with TRBD2. The CDR3 spans 18 residues. Germline V gene data show CDR1 as LGHNA and CDR2 as YNFKEQ. Losses at the gene ends were 1 base for V and 0 bases for J; bases not matched to a gene: 6. As DNA, the CDR3 is TGTGCCAGCAGCCAAGTGACTAGCGGGGGGCCCTACTCCTACGAGCAGTACTTC. Translated: CASSQVTSGGPYSYEQYF.

The V call is TRBV18, the J call TRBJ2-6, with D uncertain. Looked up from germline, CDR1 is KGHSH and CDR2 is LQKENI. The length of the CDR3 is 12 residues. V was trimmed by 6 bases and J by 1 base, leaving 1 base between them. The CDR3 bases are TGTGCCAGCTCGTCTGGGGCCAACGTCCTGACTTTC. Its protein is CASSSGANVLTF.

The chain's CDR3 is CASSLGQGSGQPQHF. The CDR3 nucleotides are TGTGCCAGCAGTTTGGGACAGGGGAGCGGTCAGCCCCAGCATTTT. The chain carries TRBV28 and TRBJ1-5; 10 bases are shared with TRBD1. With 3 bases clipped from V and 6 bases from J, the junction kept 5 bases outside the gene matches. The CDR3 totals 15 residues. Looked up from germline, CDR1 is MDHEN and CDR2 is SYDVKM.

About this clone itself: At the DNA level, this CDR3 is encoded by other sequences in the same sample as well. The chain is built from TRBV11-2 and TRBJ2-7; D is unclear. V was trimmed by 5 bases and J by 8 bases, leaving 16 bases between them. Germline CDR1 and CDR2: SGHAT and FQNNGV. The CDR3 extends over 13 amino acids. This chain's CDR3 is CASSLGQLTKQYF. Here the CDR3 DNA reads TGTGCCAGCAGCCTAGGTCAATTAACGAAGCAGTACTTC.

This clone has only a few counts. The chain carries TRBV6-5 and TRBJ1-5; a weak D match, TRBD1 (6 bases). Germline V gene sequence: CDR1 MNHEY, CDR2 SVGAGI. Trimming took off 6 bases at V and 4 bases at J, with 16 bases between the two ends. The CDR3 is 15 residues long. The chain's CDR3 is CASSPTGRGNQPQHF. The CDR3 DNA is TGTGCCAGCAGCCCAACGGGGAGGGGGAATCAGCCCCAGCATTTT.

The chain combines TRBV7-3 with TRBJ2-1, with TRBD2 matching over 9 bases. Per the germline V gene, CDR1 is SGHTA and CDR2 is FQGTGA. V lost 1 base, J lost 9 bases, and 13 bases stayed unmatched. There are 17 residues in the CDR3. In DNA form, the CDR3 reads TGTGCCAGCAGCTTAAACCCCTGGCGGGAGGGGTGGGGTGAGCAGTTCTTC. It codes for CASSLNPWREGWGEQFF.

The chain joins TRBV6-6 to TRBJ1-5, with unresolved D. Germline-derived CDR1 and CDR2 are MNHNY and SVGAGI (reference sequence). The CDR3 length is 15 residues. V was trimmed by 1 base and J by 0 bases, leaving 7 bases between them. The CDR3 spells CASSYYQDSNQPQHF. For the CDR3, the DNA is TGTGCCAGCAGTTACTACCAGGATAGCAATCAGCCCCAGCATTTT.